This T cell receptor (beta chain) derives from a study of T cell responses to AZD1222 COVID-19 vaccine. Points from the study as a whole: Clonal diversity was possibly underestimated; the donors were predominantly white British and more often female.

Deletions cut 7 bases from V and 1 base from J, with 20 bases between. The CDR3 consists of 16 residues. Germline values: CDR1 SGHAT, CDR2 FQNNGV. Profiled with immunoSEQ multiplex PCR; TCRdb holds only in-frame clones, not every one. The table includes fewer than 200,000 clones, 85% to 95% detected once. Of note for this clone: Its antigen is as yet unknown.

Sequencing was performed on peripheral blood, taken on day 0 of AZD1222 vaccination. The V and J genes are TRBV11-2 and TRBJ2-7, with a possible D match to TRBD2 (6 bases). This clonotype originated in an adult in good health. CDR3 DNA sequence: TGTGCCAGCACTATTTCCCTCTTGGAGGGATCCTACGAGCAGTACTTC. Amino acid sequence: CASTISLLEGSYEQYF. Using reference TRBV11-2 and TRBJ2-7 for the parts outside the CDR3, the full variable domain is EAGVAQSPRYKIIEKRQSVAFWCNPISGHATLYWYQQILGQGPKLLIQFQNNGVVDDSQLPKDRFSAERLKGVDSTLKIQPAKLEDSAVYLCASTISLLEGSYEQYFGPGTRLTVT.